The clone carrying this TCR beta chain was recorded a few times. Its target is not known. Individuals with alopecia areata gave both lesional scalp punch biopsies and peripheral blood for collection. The record originates from a study of CD8+ T cells in alopecia areata. Study-wide findings and caveats: Lesional scalp, notably in alopecia totalis/universalis, had clonality above that of normal scalp.

Extracted RNA was reverse transcribed, and the resulting cDNA served as sequencing template. Sequenced by immunoSEQ multiplex PCR; TCRdb stores in-frame clones only, minus some. The table records some 170,000 clones, just under 60% of them present only once. The CDR3 totals 13 residues. The J segment lost 7 bases and the V segment lost 7 bases, leaving 8 bases of the junction unmatched. Germline V gives CDR1 SQVTM, CDR2 ANQGSEA. This specimen was CD4+ T cells sorted from blood, taken at week 0. This receptor was taken from a human donor with alopecia areata. The chain is built from TRBV29-1 and TRBJ2-4; TRBD1 matches 9 bases. The CDR3 is CSAETGGANIQYF. CDR3 in DNA: TGCAGCGCCGAAACAGGGGGCGCGAACATTCAGTACTTC.